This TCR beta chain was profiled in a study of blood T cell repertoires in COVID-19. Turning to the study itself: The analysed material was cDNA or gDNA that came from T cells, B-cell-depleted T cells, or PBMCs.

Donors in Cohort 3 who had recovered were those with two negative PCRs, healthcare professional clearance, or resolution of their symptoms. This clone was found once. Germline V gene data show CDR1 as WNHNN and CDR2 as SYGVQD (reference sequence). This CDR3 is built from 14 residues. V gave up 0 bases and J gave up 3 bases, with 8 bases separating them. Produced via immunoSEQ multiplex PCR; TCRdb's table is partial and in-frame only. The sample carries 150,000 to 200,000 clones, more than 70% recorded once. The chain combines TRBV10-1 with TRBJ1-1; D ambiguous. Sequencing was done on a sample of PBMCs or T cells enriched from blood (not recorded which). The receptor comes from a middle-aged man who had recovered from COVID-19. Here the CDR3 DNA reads TGCGCCAGCAGTGAGTCGAGGCGGGACACTGAAGCTTTCTTT. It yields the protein CASSESRRDTEAFF.